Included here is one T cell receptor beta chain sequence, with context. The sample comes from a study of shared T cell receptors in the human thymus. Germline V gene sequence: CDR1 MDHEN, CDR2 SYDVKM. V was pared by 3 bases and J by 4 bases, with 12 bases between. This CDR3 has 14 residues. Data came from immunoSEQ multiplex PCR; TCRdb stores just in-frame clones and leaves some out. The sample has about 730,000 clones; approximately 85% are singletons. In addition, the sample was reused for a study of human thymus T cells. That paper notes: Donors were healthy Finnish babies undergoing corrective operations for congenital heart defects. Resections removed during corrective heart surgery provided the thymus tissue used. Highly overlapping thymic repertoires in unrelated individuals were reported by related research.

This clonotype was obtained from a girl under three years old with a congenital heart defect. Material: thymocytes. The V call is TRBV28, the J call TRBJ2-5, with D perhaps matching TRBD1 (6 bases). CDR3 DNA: TGTGCCAGCAGTTTGCCAGGGGTATTAGAGACCCAGTACTTC. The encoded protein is CASSLPGVLETQYF.